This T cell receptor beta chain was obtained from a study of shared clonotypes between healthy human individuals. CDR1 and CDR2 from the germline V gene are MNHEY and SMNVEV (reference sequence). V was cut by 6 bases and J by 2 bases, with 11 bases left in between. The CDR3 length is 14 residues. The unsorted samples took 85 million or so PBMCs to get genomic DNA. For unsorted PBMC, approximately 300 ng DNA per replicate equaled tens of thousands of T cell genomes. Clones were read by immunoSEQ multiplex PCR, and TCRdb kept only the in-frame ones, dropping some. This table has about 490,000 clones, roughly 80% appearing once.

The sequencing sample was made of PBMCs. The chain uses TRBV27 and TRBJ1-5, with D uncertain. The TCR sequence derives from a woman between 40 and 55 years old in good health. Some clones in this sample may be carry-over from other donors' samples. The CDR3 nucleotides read TGTGCCAGCAGCCCCCTCCGGGGCAATCAGCCCCAGCATTTT. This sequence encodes CASSPLRGNQPQHF.